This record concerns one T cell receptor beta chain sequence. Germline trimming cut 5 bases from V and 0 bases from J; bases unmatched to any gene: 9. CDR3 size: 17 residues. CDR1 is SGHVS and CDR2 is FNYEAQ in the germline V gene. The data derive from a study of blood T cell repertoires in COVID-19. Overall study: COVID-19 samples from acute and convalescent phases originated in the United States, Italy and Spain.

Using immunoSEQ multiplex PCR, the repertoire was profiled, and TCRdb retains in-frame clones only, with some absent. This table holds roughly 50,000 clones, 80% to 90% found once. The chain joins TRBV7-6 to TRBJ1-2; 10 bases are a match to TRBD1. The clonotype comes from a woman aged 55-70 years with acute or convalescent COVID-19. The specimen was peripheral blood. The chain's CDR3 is CASSHRDRGPTNYGYTF. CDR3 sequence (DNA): TGTGCCAGCAGCCACCGGGACAGGGGACCTACTAACTATGGCTACACCTTC.